These 29 T cell receptor beta chains came from one sample sequenced in a study of cytomegalovirus exposure and HLA in healthy donors. The PCR used 60 Vbeta and 13 Jbeta primers. Method: immunoSEQ multiplex PCR; TCRdb's copy keeps in-frame clones and lacks some. The sample contains 150,000 or so clones, just under 80% of which appear only once. Sequenced input: PBMCs. The receptor set was obtained from a man between 18 and 35 years old in good health and CMV-seropositive.

V usage is TRBV4-3 and J usage is TRBJ2-4, with 10 bases lining up with TRBD2. In germline, CDR1 is LGHNA, CDR2 YSLEER. CDR3 size: 20 residues. The V segment lost 3 bases and the J segment 1 base; nucleotides outside the gene matches: 15. The CDR3 coding sequence is TGCGCCAGCAGCCATGACTATAGCGGGAGGATCGAGTTTGCCAAAAACATTCAGTACTTC. Amino acid sequence: CASSHDYSGRIEFAKNIQYF.

The chain joins TRBV11-2 to TRBJ1-2; 8 nucleotides match TRBD1. The junction had 8 bases not matched to a gene; V was cut back by 5 bases and J by 3 bases. This CDR3 is built from 15 residues. Germline CDR1 SGHAT, CDR2 FQNNGV. CDR3 amino acids: CASSPDDRGDYGYTF. The CDR3 nucleotides are TGTGCCAGCAGCCCGGACGACAGGGGAGACTATGGCTACACCTTC.

The V call is TRBV6-5, the J call TRBJ1-2, with 9 bases identical to TRBD1. Trimming at V came to 5 bases and at J to 8 bases, leaving 6 bases not matched to a gene. The CDR3 length is 13 residues. CDR1 is MNHEY, CDR2 SVGAGI, per germline. CDR3 protein: CASSPTGGGGYTF. DNA of the CDR3: TGTGCCAGCAGTCCCACAGGGGGCGGAGGCTACACCTTC.

The chain combines TRBV9 with TRBJ2-3; the match to TRBD1 covers 8 bases. The germline gives CDR1 SGDLS, CDR2 YYNGEE. The CDR3 totals 16 residues. Trimming cost V 0 bases and J 4 bases; bases outside gene matches: 7. The chain's CDR3 is CASSVAAGGFADTQYF. The CDR3 coding sequence is TGTGCCAGCAGCGTAGCTGCAGGGGGCTTTGCAGATACGCAGTATTTT.

The chain links TRBV27 to TRBJ2-2; TRBD1 agrees at 8 bases. The CDR3 is made up of 14 amino acids. CDR1 is MNHEY, CDR2 SMNVEV, per germline (reference sequence). V lost 8 bases to trimming and J lost 4 bases; unmatched junction nucleotides: 6. The CDR3 loop is CASGPGGGTGELFF. CDR3 DNA: TGTGCCAGCGGACCAGGGGGCGGCACCGGGGAGCTGTTTTTT.

The genes are TRBV10-3 and TRBJ1-3, with D unclear. The V end was cut by 6 bases, the J end by 0 bases, with 6 bases between. This CDR3 is 13 amino acids long. Germline V gene data show CDR1 as ENHRY and CDR2 as SYGVKD. The CDR3 region has the DNA TGTGCCATCAGGACGGGCTCTGGAAACACCATATATTTT. This sequence encodes CAIRTGSGNTIYF.

The V gene is TRBV5-4, the J gene TRBJ2-5; a possible D gene is TRBD1 (6 bases). The CDR3 has 14 residues. Trimming took 4 bases from V and 4 from J, leaving 14 bases between them. Germline CDR1 SGHNT, CDR2 YYREEE (reference sequence). For the CDR3, the DNA is TGTGCCAGCAGCCCAACTCCAGGGGCAGAGACCCAGTACTTC. Translation gives CASSPTPGAETQYF. The complete variable domain, with remaining parts taken from reference TRBV5-4 and TRBJ2-5, reads ETGVTQSPTHLIKTRGQQVTLRCSSQSGHNTVSWYQQALGQGPQFIFQYYREEENGRGNFPPRFSGLQFPNYSSELNVNALELDDSALYLCASSPTPGAETQYFGPGTRLLVL.

The chain uses TRBV6-5 and TRBJ1-2, with D perhaps TRBD1 (6 bases). This CDR3 spans 14 amino acids. Germline assignment: CDR1 MNHEY and CDR2 SVGAGI. The ends were cut back, 6 bases at V and 3 bases at J, with 14 bases in the middle. The CDR3: CASSVPQGDYGYTF. The CDR3, as DNA: TGTGCCAGCAGCGTACCACAGGGAGACTATGGCTACACCTTC.

This chain links TRBV7-2 with TRBJ2-5; no clear D. Germline V lookup: CDR1 SGHTA, CDR2 FQGNSA. V was cut by 1 base and J by 2 bases, with 5 bases left in between. This CDR3 has 13 residues. The CDR3 DNA sequence: TGTGCCAGCAGCTTAGAACAGCAAGAGACCCAGTACTTC. Its translation is CASSLEQQETQYF.

The V gene is TRBV6-1, the J gene TRBJ1-2; TRBD1 is a possible D gene (6 bases). The CDR3 has 13 amino acids. Germline CDR1 reads MNHNS; CDR2 reads SASEGT. V lost 4 bases to trimming and J lost 6 bases, with 12 bases between them. The CDR3 coding sequence is TGTGCCAGCAGTGTACAGGGAGAGGATGGCTACACCTTC. Protein: CASSVQGEDGYTF.

V and J are TRBV10-1 and TRBJ1-1; no clear D gene. CDR3 size: 13 residues. Germline V CDR1 and CDR2: WNHNN, SYGVQD (reference sequence). V gave up 1 base and J gave up 6 bases, with 9 bases separating them. In nucleotides, the CDR3 is TGCGCCAGCAGTGAGTATGCGAGTGCTGAAGCTTTCTTT. It encodes CASSEYASAEAFF.

The chain links TRBV9 to TRBJ2-3; possible D gene TRBD2, 7 bases. V lost 3 bases and J 0 bases, leaving 35 bases between the germline ends. This CDR3 has 23 amino acids. The germline V gene has CDR1 SGDLS and CDR2 YYNGEE. The CDR3 sequence is CASSGLTSGGAPNKPTSTDTQYF. CDR3 sequence (DNA): TGTGCCAGCAGCGGACTGACTAGTGGGGGGGCTCCGAACAAACCCACTAGCACAGATACGCAGTATTTT.

This chain links TRBV4-1 with TRBJ2-5; 8 bases fit TRBD2. The J call may be incorrect, as the DNA end agrees better with TRBJ2-7. Per the germline V gene, CDR1 is MGHRA and CDR2 is YSYEKL. The CDR3 consists of 16 residues. The CDR3 region has the DNA TGCGCCAGCAGCCACCCTCCGGGACTAGTCCCCTACGAGCAGTACTTC. Its translation: CASSHPPGLVPYEQYF.

This clone has just a few counts. The chain is built from TRBV5-4 and TRBJ2-5; a weak D match, TRBD1 (6 bases). This CDR3 has 15 amino acids. Trimming pared 1 base from V and 0 bases from J, leaving 10 bases between. The germline V gene has CDR1 SGHNT and CDR2 YYREEE (reference sequence). For the CDR3, the DNA is TGTGCCAGCAGCTTGTTAGGGGGATACCAAGAGACCCAGTACTTC. This encodes CASSLLGGYQETQYF.

The V and J genes are TRBV19 and TRBJ1-2, with 8 bases identical to TRBD1. The CDR3 loop spans 14 amino acids. J gave up 2 bases and V 4 bases, and 3 bases lay outside the gene matches. The V gene's germline CDR1 is LNHDA and CDR2 SQIVND (reference sequence). The CDR3 nucleotides read TGTGCCAGTAGTAGGACAGGGAAGAACTATGGCTACACCTTC. It translates to CASSRTGKNYGYTF.

The rearrangement uses TRBV30 and TRBJ2-1; 11 positions agree with TRBD2. The CDR3 consists of 13 residues. With V trimmed by 5 bases and J by 15 bases, 12 bases remained unmatched. Germline CDR1 and CDR2: GTSNPN and SVGIG (reference sequence). The CDR3 bases are TGTGCCTGGGGACCTGTAGCGGGAGGGGTTCTGTTCTTC. Its translation is CAWGPVAGGVLFF. Full variable domain (rest looked up from reference TRBV30 and TRBJ2-1): SQTIHQWPATLVQPVGSPLSLECTVEGTSNPNLYWYRQAAGRGLQLLFYSVGIGQISSEVPQNLSASRPQDRQFILSSKKLLLSDSGFYLCAWGPVAGGVLFFGPGTRLTVL.

In regard to this clone: Germline is not matched at one junction end, which may reflect a read error. The sample has other DNA sequences that encode this CDR3 too. The V and J genes are TRBV30 and TRBJ1-5; D is undetermined. Germline CDR1 GTSNPN, CDR2 SVGIG (reference sequence). The length of the CDR3 is 14 residues. The CDR3 nucleotides are TGTGCTTGGAGTGTACTGTCTGGCAATCAGCCCCAGCATTTT. The encoded protein is CAWSVLSGNQPQHF.

The J gene is TRBJ1-5, the V gene TRBV19; TRBD1 agrees at 8 bases. The germline V gene has CDR1 LNHDA and CDR2 SQIVND (reference sequence). The CDR3 is 15 residues long. Trimming took 4 bases from V and 6 from J; bases not matched to a gene: 8. The CDR3 is CASSTVPDRAQPQHF. The DNA of the CDR3 is TGTGCCAGTAGTACAGTTCCGGACAGGGCTCAGCCCCAGCATTTT.

A few counts support this clone. The chain is built from TRBV27 and TRBJ2-7; 12 bases map to TRBD2. Germline assignment: CDR1 MNHEY and CDR2 SMNVEV (reference sequence). This CDR3 region has 15 residues. Trimming removed 6 bases from V and 3 bases from J; junction bases left unmatched: 6. The chain's CDR3 is CASRGRLAGDYEQYF. CDR3 DNA sequence: TGTGCCAGCAGGGGGAGACTAGCGGGAGACTACGAGCAGTACTTC.

The rearrangement joins TRBV5-4 to TRBJ1-2, with D tentatively TRBD1 (5 bases). Germline assignment: CDR1 SGHNT and CDR2 YYREEE (reference sequence). Trimming cost V 6 bases and J 0 bases, with 12 bases left between them. The CDR3 extends over 14 amino acids. DNA of the CDR3: TGTGCCAGCATCGCCCAAGGGGCTAACTATGGCTACACCTTC. It translates to CASIAQGANYGYTF.

This clone appeared a few times. This chain uses TRBV28 with TRBJ1-5; TRBD1 agrees at 7 bases. This CDR3 region has 14 residues. Trimming at V came to 4 bases and at J to 5 bases, leaving 5 bases not matched to a gene. Germline values: CDR1 MDHEN, CDR2 SYDVKM. The CDR3 nucleotides are TGTGCCAGCAGTTGGGCAGGGGGGTATCAGCCCCAGCATTTT. It encodes CASSWAGGYQPQHF.

The chain recombines TRBV19 with TRBJ1-1; TRBD1 matches 8 bases. Looked up from germline, CDR1 is LNHDA and CDR2 is SQIVND (reference sequence). The V segment lost 2 bases and the J segment 1 base; nucleotides outside the gene matches: 3. This CDR3 comprises 15 residues. CDR3 region: CASSILGTGNTEAFF. Written as DNA, the CDR3 is TGTGCCAGTAGTATACTCGGGACAGGGAACACTGAAGCTTTCTTT.

This rearrangement joins TRBV28 to TRBJ2-7; 10 bases match TRBD1. The CDR3 spans 14 residues. Germline CDR1 MDHEN, CDR2 SYDVKM. Trimming removed 3 bases from V and 6 bases from J; junction bases left unmatched: 5. This CDR3 reads CASSFRTGGLEQYF. The CDR3 DNA reads as TGTGCCAGCAGTTTCAGGACAGGGGGTCTCGAGCAGTACTTC.

The chain couples TRBV28 to TRBJ1-2, with D possibly matching TRBD1 (6 bases). Germline V gene sequence: CDR1 MDHEN, CDR2 SYDVKM. V shed 6 bases and J shed 6 bases, with 11 bases lying between them. This CDR3 contains 12 residues. CDR3 sequence reads: CASSHNRDGYTF. CDR3 coding DNA: TGTGCCAGCAGCCACAACAGGGATGGCTACACCTTC.

The rearrangement uses TRBV7-2 and TRBJ1-4; tentatively, D is TRBD1 (5 bases). Germline V CDR1 and CDR2: SGHTA, FQGNSA. The CDR3 spans 15 residues. Trimming removed 0 bases at V and 4 bases at J, with 9 bases between. Here the CDR3 DNA reads TGTGCCAGCAGCTTAGCGACAGCTATTAATGAAAAACTGTTTTTT. As protein: CASSLATAINEKLFF.

A single count supports this clone. This chain connects TRBV27 to TRBJ1-1, with no clear D. The CDR3 totals 13 residues. CDR1 and CDR2 from the germline V gene are MNHEY and SMNVEV (reference sequence). The germline V and J ends were trimmed by 2 bases and 2 bases, with 6 bases remaining between them. This CDR3 reads CASSLNGNTEAFF. CDR3 in DNA: TGTGCCAGCAGTTTAAACGGTAACACTGAAGCTTTCTTT.

This clone has just a few counts. The same CDR3 is also encoded by other DNA sequences in this sample. J is TRBJ2-1 and V is TRBV7-9; TRBD2 agrees at 7 bases. Germline assignment: CDR1 SEHNR and CDR2 FQNEAQ (reference sequence). Germline trimming cut 4 bases from V and 2 bases from J; bases unmatched to any gene: 8. The CDR3 length is 16 residues. The DNA for the CDR3 is TGTGCCAGCAGCTCTAGGGCTAGCGGCACCTACAATGAGCAGTTCTTC. Encoded protein: CASSSRASGTYNEQFF.

This sequence joins TRBV19 and TRBJ2-1; the match to TRBD1 covers 9 bases. With 5 bases clipped from V and 8 bases from J, the junction kept 13 bases outside the gene matches. Germline lookup yields CDR1 LNHDA and CDR2 SQIVND (reference sequence). The CDR3 is 16 amino acids. The CDR3 region is CASSYDPGQGVDEQFF. The CDR3 bases are TGTGCCAGTAGTTACGACCCGGGACAGGGAGTAGATGAGCAGTTCTTC.

The rearrangement links TRBV10-2 to TRBJ2-3; D is undetermined. V was shortened by 2 bases and J by 6 bases, with 6 bases between the two germline ends. Germline values: CDR1 WSHSY, CDR2 SAAADI. CDR3 length: 12 residues. Here the CDR3 reads CASSEQRDTQYF. In nucleotides, the CDR3 is TGCGCCAGCAGTGAGCAACGGGATACGCAGTATTTT.